One sample yielded the 25 T cell receptor beta chains listed below, sequenced in a study of T-cell memory formation after mild COVID-19. MiXCR, applied by TCRdb to the 5' RACE reads, yields one record per CDR3 protein. The table includes some 88,000 distinct CDR3 sequences, approximately 23% detected once. Input material: PBMCs or a T cell subset sorted from them (not recorded which). All receptors come from a man younger than 30 who had mild COVID-19 (a few samples of this study predate the infection). Cell type and time point are not known.

The V and J genes are TRBV24-1 and TRBJ2-3, with 7 bases aligning to TRBD2. CDR1 is KGHDR and CDR2 is SFDVKD in the germline V gene. J lost 2 bases, V lost 2 bases, and 6 bases had no gene match. This CDR3 is built from 16 residues. DNA of the CDR3: TGTGCCACCAGTGATTCTGGGGCGGGGGACACAGATACGCAGTATTTT. Translating it yields CATSDSGAGDTDTQYF.

This clonotype was found once. The chain carries TRBV7-8 and TRBJ2-1, with TRBD2 matching over 14 bases. The V and J ends lost 6 bases and 8 bases, in that order; junction bases with no gene match: 6. Germline-derived CDR1 and CDR2 are SGHVS and FQNEAQ. The CDR3 totals 15 residues. CDR3 nucleotides: TGTGCCAGCAGGATTGGGACTAGCGGGGGAGATGAGCAGTTCTTC. This encodes CASRIGTSGGDEQFF.

Only a few counts were recorded for this clonotype. V is TRBV7-9 and J is TRBJ2-3, with 8 positions matching TRBD1. The junction had 3 bases not matched to a gene; V was cut back by 5 bases and J by 5 bases. Germline CDR1 is SEHNR and CDR2 is FQNEAQ (reference sequence). The CDR3 length is 13 residues. CDR3 nucleotide sequence: TGTGCCAGCAGCGGGACAGGTGGAGATACGCAGTATTTT. Its protein is CASSGTGGDTQYF.

The chain employs TRBV20-1 and TRBJ2-1, with 12 bases fitting TRBD2. V was pared by 6 bases and J by 9 bases, with 12 bases of the junction left unmatched. Per the germline V gene, CDR1 is DFQATT and CDR2 is SNEGSKA (reference sequence). The CDR3 sequence is 15 residues long. CDR3 bases: TGCAGTGCGTTCGCCCTAGCGGGGGGGCCGGGTGAGCAGTTCTTC. Amino acid sequence: CSAFALAGGPGEQFF.

The J gene is TRBJ2-5, the V gene TRBV14; D gene uncertain. The CDR3 extends over 13 amino acids. V shed 1 base and J shed 5 bases, with 8 bases lying between them. The germline CDR1 and CDR2 sequences are SGHDN and FVKESK. This CDR3 is CASSQGPRETQYF. The CDR3 DNA reads as TGTGCCAGCAGCCAAGGCCCTCGGGAGACCCAGTACTTC.

In its sample, this clonotype was seen a few times. The chain uses TRBV28 and TRBJ1-1, with D possibly TRBD1 on 5 matching bases. V shed 8 bases and J shed 6 bases, with 19 bases lying between them. Germline loops: CDR1 MDHEN, CDR2 SYDVKM. The CDR3 covers 14 residues. The CDR3 loop is CASLRGREIPEAFF. As DNA, the CDR3 is TGTGCCAGCCTTAGGGGCAGGGAAATCCCTGAAGCTTTCTTT.

This chain connects TRBV29-1 to TRBJ2-1; 7 bases map to TRBD1. The CDR3 runs to 14 residues. With V trimmed by 6 bases and J by 8 bases, 13 bases remained unmatched. Germline V CDR1 and CDR2: SQVTM, ANQGSEA. The CDR3 DNA reads TGCAGCGTCATGAGGGGGCCAGTTGTCGATGAGCAGTTCTTC. It codes for CSVMRGPVVDEQFF.

This chain uses TRBV4-3 with TRBJ1-1, with 11 bases identical to TRBD1. The CDR3 consists of 17 residues. J was trimmed by 6 bases and V by 0 bases; bases with no gene match: 9. Germline CDR1 reads LGHNA; CDR2 reads YSLEER. The CDR3 nucleotides are TGCGCCAGCAGCCAAGATAAGAGGACAGGGGGCATCGCTGAAGCTTTCTTT. Translating it yields CASSQDKRTGGIAEAFF.

Only a few counts were recorded for this clonotype. The CDR3 loop reads CASSQLAWGEQYF. The DNA of the CDR3 is TGCGCCAGCAGCCAACTGGCCTGGGGCGAGCAGTACTTC. The chain carries TRBV4-3 and TRBJ2-7; D uncertain. This CDR3 is 13 amino acids long. Germline CDR1 LGHNA, CDR2 YSLEER. Trimming left V 2 bases short and J 6 bases short, with 11 bases between.

The chain carries TRBV4-1 and TRBJ1-4, with D possibly TRBD1 on 5 matching bases. Trimming left V 5 bases short and J 4 bases short, with 14 bases between. Germline loops: CDR1 MGHRA, CDR2 YSYEKL. CDR3 length equals 15 residues. As DNA, the CDR3 is TGCGCCAGCAGCGCACGGGACGGAGATAATGAAAAACTGTTTTTT. This codes for CASSARDGDNEKLFF.

This chain joins TRBV7-2 and TRBJ2-7, with D perhaps matching TRBD1 or TRBD2 (5 bases each). This CDR3 has 15 amino acids. V shed 5 bases and J shed 6 bases, with 20 bases lying between them. Germline CDR1 is SGHTA and CDR2 is FQGNSA. CDR3 nucleotide sequence: TGTGCCAGCAGCCCCCACGGACGAAGAGGGACCGAGCAGTACGTC. This encodes CASSPHGRRGTEQYV.

There are a few counts of this clonotype. This sequence joins TRBV7-3 and TRBJ2-2; TRBD2 matches at 7 bases. This CDR3 has 17 amino acids. Per germline, CDR1 SGHTA and CDR2 FQGTGA. Losses at the gene ends were 0 bases for V and 2 bases for J; bases not matched to a gene: 6. The CDR3 nucleotides read TGTGCCAGCAGCTTAACGGGGCTAGCGGTAAACACCGGGGAGCTGTTTTTT. Translated: CASSLTGLAVNTGELFF.

The V call is TRBV6-2 or TRBV6-3, the J call TRBJ1-6; maybe TRBD1 (6 bases). The CDR3 is 13 amino acids. The germline CDR1 and CDR2 sequences are MNHEY and SVGEGT. V was cut by 2 bases and J by 14 bases, with 13 bases left in between. CDR3 DNA sequence: TGTGCCAGCAGTTACCGGCAGGGGATAGCCCTCCACTTT. As protein: CASSYRQGIALHF.

The chain is built from TRBV4-2 and TRBJ2-5; TRBD1 agrees at 12 bases. V gave up 0 bases and J gave up 5 bases; unmatched junction bases: 4. The CDR3 spans 16 residues. CDR1 and CDR2 from the germline V gene are LGHNA and YNFKEQ. The CDR3 is CASSQDRDRGLETQYF. The DNA for the CDR3 is TGTGCCAGCAGCCAAGATAGGGACAGGGGGCTTGAGACCCAGTACTTC.

This chain uses TRBV5-1 with TRBJ2-1, with 8 nucleotides matching TRBD2. CDR3 length equals 15 residues. The ends lost 0 bases at V and 8 bases at J; junction bases unmatched: 7. Germline V gene sequence: CDR1 SGHRS, CDR2 YFSETQ. CDR3 amino acids: CASSLAGGYMYEQFF. The CDR3 DNA follows: TGCGCCAGCAGCTTGGCGGGGGGGTATATGTATGAGCAGTTCTTC.

The rearrangement joins TRBV6-5 to TRBJ1-2, with a possible D match to TRBD1 (5 bases). CDR3 size: 12 residues. Trimming removed 6 bases from V and 4 bases from J, with 9 bases in between. CDR1 is MNHEY, CDR2 SVGAGI, per germline. CDR3 amino acids: CASRAGPYGYTF. The CDR3 bases are TGTGCCAGCAGAGCAGGGCCCTATGGCTACACCTTC.

V usage is TRBV6-2 or TRBV6-3 and J usage is TRBJ2-3; D gene uncertain. Germline V gene sequence: CDR1 MNHEY, CDR2 SVGEGT. CDR3 length: 15 amino acids. V was clipped by 2 bases and J by 2 bases, with 11 bases between them. The CDR3 region has the DNA TGTGCCAGCAGTTACATGGGGATACCCACAGATACGCAGTATTTT. Translating gives CASSYMGIPTDTQYF.

The rearrangement links TRBV4-3 to TRBJ2-7, with 7 bases aligning to TRBD1. Looked up from germline, CDR1 is LGHNA and CDR2 is YSLEER. This CDR3 spans 16 amino acids. The V segment lost 1 base and the J segment 4 bases; nucleotides outside the gene matches: 10. CDR3: CASSQAHPGQSYEQYF. The CDR3 nucleotides are TGCGCCAGCAGCCAAGCGCATCCGGGACAGAGTTACGAGCAGTACTTC.

This clonotype has just one count. CDR3 residues: CASSGPGQGQETQYF. The CDR3 nucleotides are TGTGCCAGCAGTGGGCCGGGACAAGGGCAAGAGACCCAGTACTTC. V and J are TRBV25-1 and TRBJ2-5; maybe TRBD1 (6 bases). V lost 4 bases, J lost 2 bases, and 14 bases lay in between. The CDR3 is 15 amino acids. CDR1 and CDR2 from the germline V gene are MGHDK and SYGVNS.

The rearrangement joins TRBV12-3 or TRBV12-4 to TRBJ2-7, with a possible D match to TRBD1 (5 bases). The CDR3 contains 14 residues. The V and J ends lost 6 bases and 4 bases respectively, with 16 bases between them. CDR3 in amino acids: CASSPYAGQYEQYF. CDR3 nucleotide sequence: TGTGCCAGCAGCCCATACGCAGGGCAGTACGAGCAGTACTTC.

This clonotype was picked up a small number of times. The rearrangement links TRBV7-9 to TRBJ2-6, with D unresolved. Trimming removed 4 bases at V and 19 bases at J, with 17 bases between. CDR1 is SEHNR and CDR2 is FQNEAQ in the germline V gene (reference sequence). The CDR3 has 12 amino acids. This CDR3 reads CASSSRVLAGTF. CDR3 sequence (DNA): TGTGCCAGCAGCTCACGAGTTCTGGCAGGAACTTTC.

This clonotype appeared a few times. The chain joins TRBV4-3 to TRBJ2-5, with D uncertain. Trimming left V 0 bases short and J 0 bases short, with 8 bases between. Germline loops: CDR1 LGHNA, CDR2 YSLEER. This CDR3 comprises 15 residues. The CDR3 nucleotides read TGCGCCAGCAGCCAAGATAGATCCGACCAAGAGACCCAGTACTTC. Its protein is CASSQDRSDQETQYF.

The J gene is TRBJ2-7, the V gene TRBV27, with no clear D. The CDR3 runs to 14 residues. The germline V gene has CDR1 MNHEY and CDR2 SMNVEV (reference sequence). V lost 0 bases, J lost 1 base, and 7 bases lay in between. CDR3 coding DNA: TGTGCCAGCAGTTTATCTCCCGATTCCTACGAGCAGTACTTC. This translates into CASSLSPDSYEQYF.

The rearrangement uses TRBV7-2 and TRBJ2-7; 7 bases map to TRBD2. Germline V gene sequence: CDR1 SGHTA, CDR2 FQGNSA. Losses at the gene ends were 6 bases for V and 2 bases for J; bases not matched to a gene: 10. CDR3 length: 15 residues. This CDR3 reads CASRYRDYGTYEQYF. CDR3 in DNA: TGTGCCAGCAGATACCGGGACTACGGAACCTACGAGCAGTACTTC. Full variable domain (outside the CDR3, taken from reference TRBV7-2 and TRBJ2-7): GAGVSQSPSNKVTEKGKDVELRCDPISGHTALYWYRQSLGQGLEFLIYFQGNSAPDKSGLPSDRFSAERTGGSVSTLTIQRTQQEDSAVYLCASRYRDYGTYEQYFGPGTRLTVT.

This chain connects TRBV13 to TRBJ2-7; 9 bases fit TRBD1. Germline-derived CDR1 and CDR2 are PRHDT and FYEKMQ (reference sequence). V shed 1 base and J 4 bases; nucleotides not matched to a gene: 5. The CDR3 spans 15 residues. CDR3 protein: CASSLEGTGQYEQYF. CDR3 in DNA: TGTGCCAGCAGCTTAGAAGGGACAGGGCAATACGAGCAGTACTTC.